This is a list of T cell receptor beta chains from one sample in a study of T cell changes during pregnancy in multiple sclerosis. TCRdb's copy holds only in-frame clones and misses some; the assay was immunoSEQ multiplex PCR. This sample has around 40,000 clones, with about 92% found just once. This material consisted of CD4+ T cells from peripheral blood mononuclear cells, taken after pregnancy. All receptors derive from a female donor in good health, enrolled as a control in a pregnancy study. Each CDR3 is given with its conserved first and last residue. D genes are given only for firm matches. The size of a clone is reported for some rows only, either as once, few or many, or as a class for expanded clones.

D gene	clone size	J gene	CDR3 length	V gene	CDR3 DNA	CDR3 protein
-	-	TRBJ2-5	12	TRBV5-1	TGCGCCAGCAGCTTGGGTCTGGAGACCCAGTACTTC	CASSLGLETQYF
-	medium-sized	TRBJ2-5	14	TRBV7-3	TGTGCCAGCAGCCCCACAGGGCCCGCAGAGACCCAGTACTTC	CASSPTGPAETQYF
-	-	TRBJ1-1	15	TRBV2	TGTGCCAGCAGGTCGGTGGGACTCCTGAACACTGAAGCTTTCTTT	CASRSVGLLNTEAFF
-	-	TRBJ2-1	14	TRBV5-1	TGCGCCAGCAGCTCCTCGGGGGTCTACAATGAGCAGTTCTTC	CASSSSGVYNEQFF
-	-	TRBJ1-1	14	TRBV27	TGTGCCAGCAGCTGGGAGCGGGGGGCGACTGAAGCTTTCTTT	CASSWERGATEAFF
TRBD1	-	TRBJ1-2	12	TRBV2	TGTGCCAGCGGACAGGGGGACTATGGCTACACCTTC	CASGQGDYGYTF
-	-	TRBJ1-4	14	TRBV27	TGTGCCAGCAGTAGGGACACCCGAAATGAAAAACTGTTTTTT	CASSRDTRNEKLFF
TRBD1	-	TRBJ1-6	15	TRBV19	TGTGCCAGTAGTGTCCGGGACAGCGGGAATTCACCCCTCCACTTT	CASSVRDSGNSPLHF
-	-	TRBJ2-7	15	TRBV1	TGCACCAGCAGCCAAGATCCCCTAGCCCGCTACGAGCAGTACTTC	CTSSQDPLARYEQYF
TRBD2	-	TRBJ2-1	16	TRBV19	TGTGCCAGTAGTAGTAATGCGGGAGTCAAGTACAATGAGCAGTTCTTC	CASSSNAGVKYNEQFF
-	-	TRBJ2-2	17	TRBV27	TGTGCCAGCAGTAGTGGACAGAGCCCGACGAACACCGGGGAGCTGTTTTTT	CASSSGQSPTNTGELFF
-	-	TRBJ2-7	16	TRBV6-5	TGTGCCAGCAGTTACTCGAGAGGGCCTCCCCTCTACGAGCAGTACTTC	CASSYSRGPPLYEQYF
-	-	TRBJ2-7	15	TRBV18	TGTGCCAGCTCACCCCGACCGAGAGACACGGACGAGCAGTACTTC	CASSPRPRDTDEQYF
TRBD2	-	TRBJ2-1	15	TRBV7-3	TGTGCCAGCAGCTTAAGACTAGCGGGACCCCGGGAGCAGTTCTTC	CASSLRLAGPREQFF
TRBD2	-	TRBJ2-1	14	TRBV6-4	TGTGCCAGCAGTGCGTCTAGCGGATACAATGAGCAGTTCTTC	CASSASSGYNEQFF
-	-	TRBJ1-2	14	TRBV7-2	TGTGCCAGCAGCTGGCGGGTTACTAACTATGGCTACACCTTC	CASSWRVTNYGYTF
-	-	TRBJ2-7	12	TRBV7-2	TGTGCCAGCAGCCCGGACTTCTACGAGCAGTACTTC	CASSPDFYEQYF
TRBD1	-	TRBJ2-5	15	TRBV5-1	TGCGCCAGCAGCTTGCTCACAGGGGGCCAAGAGACCCAGTACTTC	CASSLLTGGQETQYF
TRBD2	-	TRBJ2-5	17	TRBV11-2	TGTGCCAGCAGCTTAGGGCAAACTAGCGGAGTACAAGAGACCCAGTACTTC	CASSLGQTSGVQETQYF
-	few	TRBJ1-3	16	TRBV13	TGTGCCAGCAGTCAGACTCCAGGGAAGACTGGAAACACCATATATTTT	CASSQTPGKTGNTIYF
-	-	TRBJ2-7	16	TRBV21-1	TGTGCCAGCCACAAGACGGGGACAGGGGGGACCTACGAGCAGTACTTC	CASHKTGTGGTYEQYF
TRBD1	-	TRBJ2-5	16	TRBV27	TGTGCCAGCAGTACCCCGACAGGGGGCGGCCGGGGGTCCCAGTACTTC	CASSTPTGGGRGSQYF
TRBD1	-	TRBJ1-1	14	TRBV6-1	TGTGCCACCCAAAGGACAGGGTTGAACACTGAAGCTTTCTTT	CATQRTGLNTEAFF
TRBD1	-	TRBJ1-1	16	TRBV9	TGTGCCAGCAGCGGCTACAGGGTTCCAGGGGGCACTGAAGCTTTCTTT	CASSGYRVPGGTEAFF
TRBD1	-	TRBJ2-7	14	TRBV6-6	TGTGCCAGCACTAAGGGGACAGGCCCCTACGAGCAGTACTTC	CASTKGTGPYEQYF
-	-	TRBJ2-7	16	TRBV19	TGTGCCAGTAATAACCCGCAGAGGGGGAGCTCTGGCGAGCAGTACTTC	CASNNPQRGSSGEQYF
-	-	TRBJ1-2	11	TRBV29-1	TGCAGCGTTGTGGGGGGAGATGGCTACACCTTC	CSVVGGDGYTF
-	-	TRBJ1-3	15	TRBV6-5	TGTGCCAGCAGTGGACTGGGCTCCGTTGTTGACACCATATATTTT	CASSGLGSVVDTIYF
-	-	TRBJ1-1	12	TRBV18	TGTGCCAGCTCACCAGATAACCGGAGGGCTTTCTTT	CASSPDNRRAFF
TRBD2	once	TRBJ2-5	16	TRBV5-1	TGCGCCAGCAGCATAGGGACTAGCGGTATACAAGAGACCCAGTACTTC	CASSIGTSGIQETQYF
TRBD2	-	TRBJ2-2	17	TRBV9	TGTGCCAGCAGCGTAGTATCGGGAGGGGGAGGGACCGGGGAGCTGTTTTTT	CASSVVSGGGGTGELFF
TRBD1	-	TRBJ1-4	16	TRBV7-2	TGTGCCAGCAGCCCAAACAGGGGGAGGGGCAATGAAAAACTGTTTTTT	CASSPNRGRGNEKLFF
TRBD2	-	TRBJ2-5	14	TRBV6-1	TGTGCCAGCACGGAAGCGGGAGGTTGGGAGACCCAGTACTTC	CASTEAGGWETQYF
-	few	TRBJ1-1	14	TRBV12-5	TGTGCTAGTGGCCTGGACAGCGGTATCACTGAAGCTTTCTTT	CASGLDSGITEAFF
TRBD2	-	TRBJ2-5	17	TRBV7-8	TGTGCCAGCAGCTCCGGGAGACTAGCGGGGGGGCAGAAGACCCAGTACTTC	CASSSGRLAGGQKTQYF
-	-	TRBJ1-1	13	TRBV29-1	TGCAGTGCGTACGGGGTTGCGAACACTGAAGCTTTCTTT	CSAYGVANTEAFF
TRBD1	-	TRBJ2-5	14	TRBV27	TGTGCCAGCAGTCTCCTGGGACAGCAAGAGACCCAGTACTTC	CASSLLGQQETQYF
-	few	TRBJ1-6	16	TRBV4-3	TGCGCCAGCAGCCGGACGGGGGGTTCCTATAATTCACCCCTCCACTTT	CASSRTGGSYNSPLHF
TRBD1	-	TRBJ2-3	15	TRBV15	TGTGCCACCAGCAGAGGGGGACAGCTCACAGATACGCAGTATTTT	CATSRGGQLTDTQYF
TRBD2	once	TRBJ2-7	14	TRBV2	TGTGCCAGCAGTGTAGGGACTAGCGGTAACGAGCAGTACTTC	CASSVGTSGNEQYF
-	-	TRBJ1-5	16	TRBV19	TGTGCCAGTAGTACTAACAGGTTCAATAGCAATCAGCCCCAGCATTTT	CASSTNRFNSNQPQHF
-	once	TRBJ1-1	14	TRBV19	TGTGCCAGTAGTATAGTAGTCGATAACACTGAAGCTTTCTTT	CASSIVVDNTEAFF
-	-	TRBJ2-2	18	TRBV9	TGTGCCAGCAGCGAGGCCGTATGGGCGGGGATGAACACCGGGGAGCTGTTTTTT	CASSEAVWAGMNTGELFF
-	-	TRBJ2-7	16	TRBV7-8	TGTGCCAGCAGCTTAATGGGCAGGGGATACACCTACGAGCAGTACTTC	CASSLMGRGYTYEQYF
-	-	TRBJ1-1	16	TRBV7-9	TGTGCCAGCAGCTTAGGAGGTCCAGGGTCCTACACTGAAGCTTTCTTT	CASSLGGPGSYTEAFF
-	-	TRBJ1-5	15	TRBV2	TGTGCCAGCAGTGAAGACAGGGCGATCAATCAGCCCCAGCATTTT	CASSEDRAINQPQHF
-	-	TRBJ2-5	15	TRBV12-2	TGTGCAAGTCGCTTAGTACCGGGGGGGCAAGAGACCCAGTACTTC	CASRLVPGGQETQYF